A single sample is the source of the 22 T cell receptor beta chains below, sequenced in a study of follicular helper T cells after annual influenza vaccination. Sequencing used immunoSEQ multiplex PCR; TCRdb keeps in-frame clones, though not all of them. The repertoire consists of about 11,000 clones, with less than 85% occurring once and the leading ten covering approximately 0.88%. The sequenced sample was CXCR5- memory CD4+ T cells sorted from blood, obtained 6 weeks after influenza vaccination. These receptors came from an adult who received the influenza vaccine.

Written as DNA, the CDR3 is TGTGCCAGCGGCCTGCTCAGGGACAATGAGCAGTTCTTC. Protein: CASGLLRDNEQFF. The rearrangement joins TRBV5-5 to TRBJ2-1; D is possibly TRBD1 (5 bases). This CDR3 spans 13 amino acids. Germline CDR1 SGHKS, CDR2 YYEKEE (reference sequence). V was shortened by 7 bases and J by 5 bases, with 13 bases between the two germline ends.

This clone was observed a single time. In DNA form, the CDR3 reads TGTGCCAGCTCGTTGAGGCAGCCGAACACTGAAGCTTTCTTT. This sequence encodes CASSLRQPNTEAFF. The chain is built from TRBV18 and TRBJ1-1; D ambiguous. Germline assignment: CDR1 KGHSH and CDR2 LQKENI. The CDR3 covers 14 residues. Trimming left V 6 bases short and J 1 base short, with 12 bases between. Full variable domain (remainder filled in from reference TRBV18 and TRBJ1-1): NAGVMQNPRHLVRRRGQEARLRCSPMKGHSHVYWYRQLPEEGLKFMVYLQKENIIDESGMPKERFSAEFPKEGPSILRIQQVVRGDSAAYFCASSLRQPNTEAFFGQGTRLTVV.

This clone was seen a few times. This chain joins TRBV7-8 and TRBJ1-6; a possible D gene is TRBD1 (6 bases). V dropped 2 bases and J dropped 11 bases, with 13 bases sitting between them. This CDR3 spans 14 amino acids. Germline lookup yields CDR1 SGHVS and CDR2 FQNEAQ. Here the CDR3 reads CASSLKQGWTPLHF. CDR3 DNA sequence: TGTGCCAGCAGCTTAAAACAGGGATGGACACCCCTCCACTTT.

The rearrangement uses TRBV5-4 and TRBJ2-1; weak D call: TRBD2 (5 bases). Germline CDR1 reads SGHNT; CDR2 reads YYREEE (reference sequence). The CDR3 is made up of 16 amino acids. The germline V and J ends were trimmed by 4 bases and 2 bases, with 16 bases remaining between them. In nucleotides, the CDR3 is TGTGCCAGCAGCACGAGGAGCGGATCAACCTACAATGAGCAGTTCTTC. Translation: CASSTRSGSTYNEQFF.

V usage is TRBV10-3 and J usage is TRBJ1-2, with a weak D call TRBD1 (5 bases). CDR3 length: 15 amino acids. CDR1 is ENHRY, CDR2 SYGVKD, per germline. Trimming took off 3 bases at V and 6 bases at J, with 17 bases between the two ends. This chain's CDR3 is CAISDQGALTDGYTF. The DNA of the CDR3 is TGTGCCATCAGTGATCAGGGAGCGCTAACCGATGGCTACACCTTC.

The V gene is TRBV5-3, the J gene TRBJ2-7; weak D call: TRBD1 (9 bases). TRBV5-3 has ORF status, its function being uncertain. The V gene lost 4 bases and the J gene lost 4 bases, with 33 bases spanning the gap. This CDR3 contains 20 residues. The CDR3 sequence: CARSLERGQGRAGGFYEQYF. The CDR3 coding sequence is TGTGCCAGAAGCCTGGAAAGGGGACAGGGTCGCGCGGGGGGTTTTTACGAGCAGTACTTC.

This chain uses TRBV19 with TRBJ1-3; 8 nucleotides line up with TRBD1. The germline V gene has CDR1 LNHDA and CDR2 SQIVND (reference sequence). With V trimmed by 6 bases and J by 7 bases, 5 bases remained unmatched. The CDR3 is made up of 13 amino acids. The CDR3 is CASSGQGLNTIYF. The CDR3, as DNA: TGTGCCAGTAGCGGACAGGGTTTGAACACCATATATTTT.

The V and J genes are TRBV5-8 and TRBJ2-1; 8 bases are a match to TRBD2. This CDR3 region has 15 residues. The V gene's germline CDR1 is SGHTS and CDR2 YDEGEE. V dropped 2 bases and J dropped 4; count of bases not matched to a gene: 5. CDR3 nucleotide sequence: TGTGCCAGCAGCTTAGAACGGGGGGGATACAATGAGCAGTTCTTC. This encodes CASSLERGGYNEQFF.

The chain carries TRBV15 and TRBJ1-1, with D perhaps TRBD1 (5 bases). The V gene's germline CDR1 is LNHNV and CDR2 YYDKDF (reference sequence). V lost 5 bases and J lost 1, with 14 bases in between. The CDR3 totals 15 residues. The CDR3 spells CATSSYTGWNTEAFF. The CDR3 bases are TGTGCCACCAGCTCCTATACAGGCTGGAACACTGAAGCTTTCTTT.

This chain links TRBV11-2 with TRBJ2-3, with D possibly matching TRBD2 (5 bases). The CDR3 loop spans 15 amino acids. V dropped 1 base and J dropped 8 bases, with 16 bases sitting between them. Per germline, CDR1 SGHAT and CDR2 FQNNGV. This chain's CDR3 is CASSLAVLARGTQYF. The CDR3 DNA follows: TGTGCCAGCAGCTTAGCGGTATTAGCGCGAGGTACGCAGTATTTT.

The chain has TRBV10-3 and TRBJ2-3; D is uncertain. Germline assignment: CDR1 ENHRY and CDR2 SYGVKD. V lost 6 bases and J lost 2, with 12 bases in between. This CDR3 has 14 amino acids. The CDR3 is CAIRDFGLTDTQYF. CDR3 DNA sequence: TGTGCCATCAGGGATTTCGGGCTCACAGATACGCAGTATTTT.

CDR3: CASSGTSGNIQYF. As DNA, the CDR3 is TGTGCCAGTAGTGGGACTAGCGGGAACATTCAGTACTTC. V gene TRBV19 combines with J gene TRBJ2-4, with TRBD2 identical over 12 bases. CDR1 is LNHDA, CDR2 SQIVND, per germline (reference sequence). The CDR3 covers 13 residues. V lost 5 bases and J lost 7; bases outside the gene matches: 0. Supplemented by reference TRBV19 and TRBJ2-4, the full variable domain reads DGGITQSPKYLFRKEGQNVTLSCEQNLNHDAMYWYRQDPGQGLRLIYYSQIVNDFQKGDIAEGYSVSREKKESFPLTVTSAQKNPTAFYLCASSGTSGNIQYFGAGTRLSVL.

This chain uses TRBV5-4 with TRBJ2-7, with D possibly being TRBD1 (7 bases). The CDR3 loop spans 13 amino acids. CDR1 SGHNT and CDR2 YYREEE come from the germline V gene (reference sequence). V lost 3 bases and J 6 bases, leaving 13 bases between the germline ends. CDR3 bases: TGTGCCAGCAGCTCCAGGGGGAGGACCGAGCAGTACTTC. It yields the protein CASSSRGRTEQYF.

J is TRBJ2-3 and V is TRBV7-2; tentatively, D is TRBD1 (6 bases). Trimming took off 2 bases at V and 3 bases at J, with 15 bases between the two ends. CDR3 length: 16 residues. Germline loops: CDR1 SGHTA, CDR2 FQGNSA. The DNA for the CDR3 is TGTGCCAGCAGCTTATCATTTGGGGGCCGTACAGATACGCAGTATTTT. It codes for CASSLSFGGRTDTQYF. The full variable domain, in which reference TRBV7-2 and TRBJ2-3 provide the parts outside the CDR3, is GAGVSQSPSNKVTEKGKDVELRCDPISGHTALYWYRQSLGQGLEFLIYFQGNSAPDKSGLPSDRFSAERTGGSVSTLTIQRTQQEDSAVYLCASSLSFGGRTDTQYFGPGTRLTVL.

CDR3 in DNA: TGCGCCAGCACCGCCAGGGGAATTATGAACACTGAAGCTTTCTTT. Its protein is CASTARGIMNTEAFF. The genes are TRBV5-1 and TRBJ1-1, with D possibly being TRBD1 (6 bases). Deletions cut 6 bases from V and 0 bases from J, with 15 bases between. CDR3 length: 15 residues. CDR1 is SGHRS and CDR2 is YFSETQ in the germline V gene.

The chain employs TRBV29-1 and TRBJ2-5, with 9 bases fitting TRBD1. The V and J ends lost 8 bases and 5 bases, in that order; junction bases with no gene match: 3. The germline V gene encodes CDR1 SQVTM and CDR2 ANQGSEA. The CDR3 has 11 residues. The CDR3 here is CSKGQGETQYF. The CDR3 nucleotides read TGCAGCAAAGGACAGGGGGAGACCCAGTACTTC.

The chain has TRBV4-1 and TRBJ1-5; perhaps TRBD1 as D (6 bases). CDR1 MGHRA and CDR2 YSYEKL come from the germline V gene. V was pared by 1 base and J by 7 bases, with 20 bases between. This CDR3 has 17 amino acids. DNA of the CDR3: TGCGCCAGCAGCCAAGGGAGGGGGAAGGGGATCGGACAGCCCCAGCATTTT. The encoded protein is CASSQGRGKGIGQPQHF.

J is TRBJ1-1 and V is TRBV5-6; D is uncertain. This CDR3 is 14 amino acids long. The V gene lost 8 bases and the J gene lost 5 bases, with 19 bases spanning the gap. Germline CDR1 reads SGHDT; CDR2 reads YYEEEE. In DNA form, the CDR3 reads TGTGCCAGTATGCCCCTGGGAAAAGTAACTGAAGCTTTCTTT. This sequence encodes CASMPLGKVTEAFF.

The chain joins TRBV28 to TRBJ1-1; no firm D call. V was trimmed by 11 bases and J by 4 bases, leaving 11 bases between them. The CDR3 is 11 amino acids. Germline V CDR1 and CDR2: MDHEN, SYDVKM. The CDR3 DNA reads TGTGCCGCCTGGAGAGGCACTGAAGCTTTCTTT. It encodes CAAWRGTEAFF.

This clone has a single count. The CDR3 is CASSLSGQETQYF. CDR3 in DNA: TGTGCCAGCAGTTTATCCGGCCAAGAGACCCAGTACTTC. The rearrangement links TRBV27 to TRBJ2-5, with no clear D. The length of the CDR3 is 13 residues. In germline, CDR1 is MNHEY, CDR2 SMNVEV (reference sequence). Trimming removed 0 bases at V and 1 base at J, with 3 bases between.

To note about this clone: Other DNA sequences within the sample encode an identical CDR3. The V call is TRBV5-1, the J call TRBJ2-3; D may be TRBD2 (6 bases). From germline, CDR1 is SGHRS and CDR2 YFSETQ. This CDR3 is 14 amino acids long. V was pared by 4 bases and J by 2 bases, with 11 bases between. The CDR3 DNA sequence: TGCGCCAGCAGCCACGGGGGTGACACAGATACGCAGTATTTT. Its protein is CASSHGGDTDTQYF.

CDR3 sequence: CASIGDLGSYEQYF. In nucleotides, the CDR3 is TGTGCCAGCATCGGGGACCTGGGTTCCTACGAGCAGTACTTC. The chain recombines TRBV6-5 with TRBJ2-7; D is perhaps TRBD1 or TRBD2 (5 bases each). This CDR3 comprises 14 residues. The germline gives CDR1 MNHEY, CDR2 SVGAGI. Trimming shortened V by 7 bases and J by 1 base, and 14 bases separated the two germline ends.